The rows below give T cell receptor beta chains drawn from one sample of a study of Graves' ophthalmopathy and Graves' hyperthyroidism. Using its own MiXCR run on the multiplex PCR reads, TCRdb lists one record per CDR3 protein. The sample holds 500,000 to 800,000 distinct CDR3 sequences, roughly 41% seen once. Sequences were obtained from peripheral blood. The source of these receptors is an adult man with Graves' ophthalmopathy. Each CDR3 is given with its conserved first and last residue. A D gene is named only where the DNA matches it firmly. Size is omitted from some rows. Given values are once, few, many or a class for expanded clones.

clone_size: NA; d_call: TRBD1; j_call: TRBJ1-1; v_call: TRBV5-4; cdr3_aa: CASSPSKGQGPNTGAFF; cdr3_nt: TGTGCCAGCAGTCCATCCAAAGGACAGGGCCCCAACACTGGAGCTTTCTTT
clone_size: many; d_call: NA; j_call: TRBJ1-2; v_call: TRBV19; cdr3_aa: CASSITGYGYTF; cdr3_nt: TGTGCCAGTAGTATCACGGGTTATGGCTACACCTTC
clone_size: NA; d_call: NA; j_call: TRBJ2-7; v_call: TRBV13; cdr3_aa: CASSQGSGTGEQYF; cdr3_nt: TGTGCCAGCAGTCAGGGTTCGGGGACCGGGGAGCAGTACTTC
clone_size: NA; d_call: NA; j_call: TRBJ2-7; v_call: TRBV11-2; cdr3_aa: CASSLAAGVAYEQYF; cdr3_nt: TGTGCCAGCAGCTTAGCGGCGGGTGTGGCCTACGAGCAGTACTTC
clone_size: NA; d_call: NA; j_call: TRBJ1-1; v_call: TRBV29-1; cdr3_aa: CSAITSLNTEAFF; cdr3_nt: TGCAGCGCAATAACTTCACTGAACACTGAAGCTTTCTTT
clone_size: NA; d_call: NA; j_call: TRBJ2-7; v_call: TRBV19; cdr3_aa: CASSPGRQLSYEQYF; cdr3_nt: TGTGCCAGTAGTCCGGGCCGCCAATTATCCTACGAGCAGTACTTC
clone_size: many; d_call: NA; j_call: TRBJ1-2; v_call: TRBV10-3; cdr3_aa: CASSDTREGRGYTF; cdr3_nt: TGTGCCAGCAGTGACACCCGAGAAGGCCGTGGCTACACCTTC
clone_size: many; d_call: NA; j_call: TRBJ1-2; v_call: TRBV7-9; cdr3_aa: CASSHFLAAPSYGYTF; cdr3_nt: TGTGCCAGCAGTCACTTTCTGGCCGCTCCAAGCTATGGCTACACCTTC
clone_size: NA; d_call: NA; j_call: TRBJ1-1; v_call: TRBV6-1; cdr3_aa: CASSESTFVNTEAFF; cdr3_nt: TGTGCCAGCAGTGAATCGACATTTGTGAACACTGAAGCTTTCTTT
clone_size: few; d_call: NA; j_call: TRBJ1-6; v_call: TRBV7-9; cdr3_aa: CASSPTGLKGNSPLHF; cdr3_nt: TGTGCCAGCAGCCCCACGGGTCTCAAGGGGAATTCACCCCTCCACTTT
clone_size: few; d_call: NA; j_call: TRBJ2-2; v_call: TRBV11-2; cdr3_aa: CASSRQGGRWNTGELFF; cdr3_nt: TGTGCCAGCAGCCGACAAGGGGGAAGATGGAACACCGGGGAGCTGTTTTTT
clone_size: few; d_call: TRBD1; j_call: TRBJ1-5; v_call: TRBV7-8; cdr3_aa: CASSTRGGGQPQHF; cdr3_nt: TGTGCCAGCAGCACCCGAGGGGGCGGGCAGCCCCAGCATTTT
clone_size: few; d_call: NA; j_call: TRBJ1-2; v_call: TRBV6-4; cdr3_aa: CASSHMGTNYGYTF; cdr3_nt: TGTGCCAGCAGCCACATGGGCACTAACTATGGCTACACCTTC
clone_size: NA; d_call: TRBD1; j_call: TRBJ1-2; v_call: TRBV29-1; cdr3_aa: CSVFATGQFYGYTF; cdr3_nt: TGCAGCGTATTCGCGACAGGGCAATTCTATGGCTACACCTTC
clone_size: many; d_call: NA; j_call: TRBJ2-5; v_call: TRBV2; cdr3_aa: CASSGGFGETQYF; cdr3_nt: TGTGCCAGCAGTGGGGGTTTTGGAGAGACCCAGTACTTC
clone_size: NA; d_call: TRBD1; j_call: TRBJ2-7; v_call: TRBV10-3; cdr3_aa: CATQDRGLGEQYF; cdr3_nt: TGTGCCACGCAGGACAGGGGTTTGGGTGAGCAGTACTTC
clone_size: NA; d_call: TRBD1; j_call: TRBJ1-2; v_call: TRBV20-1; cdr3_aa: CSAKSDRANNYGYTF; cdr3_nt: TGCAGTGCCAAATCAGACAGGGCTAATAACTATGGCTACACCTTC
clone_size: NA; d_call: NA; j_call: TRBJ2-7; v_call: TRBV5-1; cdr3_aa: CAGSRGQEYEQYF; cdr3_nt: TGCGCCGGCAGCCGGGGGCAGGAGTACGAGCAGTACTTC
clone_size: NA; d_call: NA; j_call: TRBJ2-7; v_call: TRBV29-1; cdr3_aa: CSLDLVQGYEQYF; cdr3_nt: TGCAGCTTAGATCTGGTGCAGGGTTACGAGCAGTACTTC
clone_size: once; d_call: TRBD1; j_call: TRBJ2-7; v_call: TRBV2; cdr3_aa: CASSQAGGNFWNYDYEQYF; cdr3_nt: TGTGCCAGCAGCCAAGCAGGGGGCAACTTTTGGAACTATGACTACGAGCAGTACTTC
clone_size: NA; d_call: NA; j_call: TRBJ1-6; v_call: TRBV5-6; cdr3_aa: CASSAWAGQGYGNSPLHF; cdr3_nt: TGTGCCAGCAGCGCCTGGGCTGGGCAGGGGTACGGGAATTCACCCCTCCACTTT
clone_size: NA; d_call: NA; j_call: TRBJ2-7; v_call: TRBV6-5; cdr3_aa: CAIRPGVAYEQYF; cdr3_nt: TGTGCCATCAGACCGGGGGTCGCCTACGAGCAGTACTTC